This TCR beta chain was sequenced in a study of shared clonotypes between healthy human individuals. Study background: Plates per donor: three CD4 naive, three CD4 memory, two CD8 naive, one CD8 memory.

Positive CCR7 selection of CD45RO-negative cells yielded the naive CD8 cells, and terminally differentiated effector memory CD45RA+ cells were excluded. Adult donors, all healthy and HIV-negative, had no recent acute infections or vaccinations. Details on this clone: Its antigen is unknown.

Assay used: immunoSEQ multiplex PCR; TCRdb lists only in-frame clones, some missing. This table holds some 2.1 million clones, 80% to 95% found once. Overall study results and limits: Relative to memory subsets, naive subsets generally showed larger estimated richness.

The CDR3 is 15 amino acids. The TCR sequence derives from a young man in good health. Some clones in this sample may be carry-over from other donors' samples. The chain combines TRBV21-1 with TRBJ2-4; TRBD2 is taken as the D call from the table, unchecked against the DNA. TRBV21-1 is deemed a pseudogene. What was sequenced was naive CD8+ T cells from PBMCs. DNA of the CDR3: TGTGCCAGCCCCCAAAGTGAGATAGCCAAAAACATTCAGTACTTC. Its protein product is CASPQSEIAKNIQYF.